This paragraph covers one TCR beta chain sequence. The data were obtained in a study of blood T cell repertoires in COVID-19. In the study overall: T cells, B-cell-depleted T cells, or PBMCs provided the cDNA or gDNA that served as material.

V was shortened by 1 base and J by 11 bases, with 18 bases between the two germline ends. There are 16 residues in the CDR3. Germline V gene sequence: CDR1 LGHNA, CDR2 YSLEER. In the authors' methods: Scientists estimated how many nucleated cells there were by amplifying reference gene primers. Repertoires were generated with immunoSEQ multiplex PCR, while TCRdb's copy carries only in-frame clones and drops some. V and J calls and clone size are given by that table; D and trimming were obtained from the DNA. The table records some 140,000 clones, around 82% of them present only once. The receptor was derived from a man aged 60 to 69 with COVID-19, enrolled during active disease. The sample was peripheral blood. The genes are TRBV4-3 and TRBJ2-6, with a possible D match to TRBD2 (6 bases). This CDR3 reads CASSQGPLGSLDVLTF. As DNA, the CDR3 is TGCGCCAGCAGCCAAGGGCCCCTCGGGAGCCTAGACGTCCTGACTTTC.